The 32 T cell receptor beta chains listed next were all sequenced from one sample in a study of response to subunit inactivated influenza vaccine. MiXCR was run by TCRdb on the RT-PCR reads, yielding one entry per CDR3 protein. The sample comprises under 950,000 distinct CDR3 sequences, about 20% of which are singletons, and about 10% rests with the top ten. The sample consisted of PBMCs from blood, taken 4 to 6 days after vaccination. Source of these receptors: a man over 45 who received an inactivated influenza vaccine.

This chain uses TRBV12-3 or TRBV12-4 with TRBJ2-1; the D is unclear. CDR3 length: 15 amino acids. Between the trimmed V and J ends, which lost 2 bases and 0 bases, there was a span of 8 bases. The CDR3 region has the DNA TGTGCCAGCAGTTTAAACTCCTACTCCTACAATGAGCAGTTCTTC. It codes for CASSLNSYSYNEQFF.

The V gene is TRBV28, the J gene TRBJ2-7; perhaps TRBD2 as D (6 bases). V was clipped by 0 bases and J by 3 bases, with 15 bases between them. Germline loops: CDR1 MDHEN, CDR2 SYDVKM. The CDR3 is 16 residues long. Here the CDR3 reads CASSLWTTGSLYEQYF. Here the CDR3 DNA reads TGTGCCAGCAGTTTATGGACAACCGGGAGCCTCTACGAGCAGTACTTC.

The gene calls are TRBV4-3 and TRBJ2-7, with 9 bases matching TRBD2. CDR1 LGHNA and CDR2 YSLEER come from the germline V gene. The junction had 5 bases not matched to a gene; V was cut back by 1 base and J by 4 bases. The CDR3 is 15 amino acids. The DNA for the CDR3 is TGCGCCAGCAGCCAAGTTAGCGGGAGTAGATACGAGCAGTACTTC. Translating gives CASSQVSGSRYEQYF.

The rearrangement uses TRBV6-5 and TRBJ1-2, with D unresolved. Germline V CDR1 and CDR2: MNHEY, SVGAGI. V was cut by 0 bases and J by 10 bases, with 12 bases left in between. This CDR3 spans 13 amino acids. CDR3: CASSYSRGFVYTF. The CDR3 DNA follows: TGTGCCAGCAGTTACTCGAGAGGTTTTGTCTACACCTTC.

This clonotype was seen more than once but under ten times. V and J are TRBV7-2 and TRBJ2-7; D is perhaps TRBD1 or TRBD2 (5 bases each). This CDR3 has 15 residues. V lost 0 bases, J lost 2 bases, and 11 bases lay in between. The germline V gene has CDR1 SGHTA and CDR2 FQGNSA. CDR3: CASSLAGVNTYEQYF. The DNA for the CDR3 is TGTGCCAGCAGCTTAGCGGGGGTTAATACCTACGAGCAGTACTTC.

J is TRBJ1-6 and V is TRBV7-9, with 10 positions matching TRBD1. Germline values: CDR1 SEHNR, CDR2 FQNEAQ (reference sequence). The CDR3 covers 14 residues. V was clipped by 5 bases and J by 7 bases; unmatched bases: 2. The CDR3 protein is CASSATGGNSPLHF. CDR3 in DNA: TGTGCCAGCAGCGCGACAGGGGGCAATTCACCCCTCCACTTT.

In this sample, this clonotype turned up a few times. CDR3 sequence reads: CSVEGVHGTPRVETQYF. In nucleotides, the CDR3 is TGCAGCGTTGAAGGAGTCCACGGGACACCCCGGGTGGAGACCCAGTACTTC. V gene TRBV29-1 combines with J gene TRBJ2-5, with D possibly being TRBD1 (6 bases). Looked up from germline, CDR1 is SQVTM and CDR2 is ANQGSEA. This CDR3 has 17 residues. The ends were cut back, 1 base at V and 5 bases at J, with 23 bases in the middle.

The gene calls are TRBV20-1 and TRBJ2-1; 10 nucleotides match TRBD2. CDR3 length: 15 residues. Germline loops: CDR1 DFQATT, CDR2 SNEGSKA (reference sequence). Unmatched junction bases numbered 9, after V lost 6 bases and J lost 4 bases. In DNA, the CDR3 is TGCAGTGCCTCCCACGGTAGCGGGGGGTACAATGAGCAGTTCTTC. This translates into CSASHGSGGYNEQFF.

The rearrangement links TRBV5-1 to TRBJ2-3, with D perhaps being TRBD1 or TRBD2 (6 bases each). V lost 1 base, J lost 2 bases, and 14 bases lay in between. This CDR3 has 16 residues. The V gene's germline CDR1 is SGHRS and CDR2 YFSETQ. The CDR3 spells CASSLRGGFLTDTQYF. The CDR3 bases are TGCGCCAGCAGCTTGAGAGGGGGGTTCCTCACAGATACGCAGTATTTT. The full variable domain, in which reference TRBV5-1 and TRBJ2-3 provide the parts outside the CDR3, is KAGVTQTPRYLIKTRGQQVTLSCSPISGHRSVSWYQQTPGQGLQFLFEYFSETQRNKGNFPGRFSGRQFSNSRSEMNVSTLELGDSALYLCASSLRGGFLTDTQYFGPGTRLTVL.

The V call is TRBV3-1, the J call TRBJ2-7, with TRBD2 identical over 8 bases. The CDR3 totals 12 residues. With 5 bases clipped from V and 12 bases from J, the junction kept 9 bases outside the gene matches. Germline values: CDR1 LGHDT, CDR2 YNNKEL (reference sequence). In nucleotides, the CDR3 is TGTGCCAGCAGCACAACCCAAGCGGGAGTGTACTTC. Protein: CASSTTQAGVYF.

This clonotype was detected only a few times. Given the absence of the conserved phenylalanine or tryptophan at the CDR3 end, a read error is likely. The CDR3 sequence is CSVAGTGVPQPQHL. CDR3 sequence (DNA): TGCAGCGTTGCCGGGACAGGGGTGCCTCAGCCCCAGCATCTT. The chain employs TRBV29-1 and TRBJ1-5; 10 positions match TRBD1. Germline values: CDR1 SQVTM, CDR2 ANQGSEA. The CDR3 totals 14 residues. V shed 4 bases, J shed 6 bases, and the junction held 6 bases outside the gene matches.

This chain uses TRBV7-9 with TRBJ2-1; D not resolved. The V gene lost 4 bases and the J gene lost 6 bases, with 16 bases spanning the gap. The CDR3 covers 15 residues. Germline V gene data show CDR1 as SEHNR and CDR2 as FQNEAQ (reference sequence). The CDR3 nucleotides read TGTGCCAGCAGCTCTGGACCCCCAAGGACCAATGAGCAGTTCTTC. Encoded protein: CASSSGPPRTNEQFF.

Only a few counts were recorded for this clonotype. The rearrangement joins TRBV7-9 to TRBJ2-7; D is unresolved. This CDR3 spans 10 amino acids. V lost 1 base and J 5 bases, leaving 0 bases between the germline ends. Germline V gene data show CDR1 as SEHNR and CDR2 as FQNEAQ (reference sequence). CDR3 bases: TGTGCCAGCAGCTTAGACGAGCAGTACTTC. Protein: CASSLDEQYF.

In this sample, this clonotype turned up many times. The chain uses TRBV6-4 and TRBJ2-1; 10 nucleotides line up with TRBD2. The CDR3 is made up of 20 amino acids. V dropped 6 bases and J dropped 0; count of bases not matched to a gene: 17. The germline gives CDR1 MRHNA, CDR2 SNTAGT. The CDR3 region has the DNA TGTGCCAGCAGCCCGCGGTGGGGACTAGCGCCGCTTAGCTCCTACAATGAGCAGTTCTTC. Its translation: CASSPRWGLAPLSSYNEQFF.

The chain has TRBV9 and TRBJ2-7; 12 bases fit TRBD1. There are 15 residues in the CDR3. V was pared by 4 bases and J by 7 bases, with 9 bases of the junction left unmatched. Germline V gene lookup returns CDR1 SGDLS and CDR2 YYNGEE. The CDR3 region is CASSPSGQGAGEQYF. The DNA of the CDR3 is TGTGCCAGCAGCCCCTCGGGACAGGGGGCAGGAGAGCAGTACTTC.

The chain has TRBV10-3 and TRBJ2-1; TRBD1 agrees at 9 bases. V dropped 6 bases and J dropped 6; count of bases not matched to a gene: 12. This CDR3 region has 16 residues. Germline V lookup: CDR1 ENHRY, CDR2 SYGVKD. CDR3 sequence reads: CAISRLRDRVSNEQFF. The CDR3 DNA reads as TGTGCCATCAGCCGACTCCGGGACAGGGTCTCCAATGAGCAGTTCTTC.

This clonotype qualifies as medium-sized. The J gene is TRBJ1-5, the V gene TRBV7-8; 8 bases match TRBD1. Germline V gene data show CDR1 as SGHVS and CDR2 as FQNEAQ. The CDR3 has 16 amino acids. Trimming took 1 base from V and 6 from J; bases not matched to a gene: 8. CDR3 in amino acids: CASSLVAGGPGQPQHF. The CDR3, as DNA: TGTGCCAGCAGCTTAGTCGCAGGGGGCCCCGGTCAGCCCCAGCATTTT. Drawing the rest from reference TRBV7-8 and TRBJ1-5, the complete variable domain is GAGVSQSPRYKVAKRGQDVALRCDPISGHVSLFWYQQALGQGPEFLTYFQNEAQLDKSGLPSDRFFAERPEGSVSTLKIQRTQQEDSAVYLCASSLVAGGPGQPQHFGDGTRLSIL.

This clonotype was counted only a few times. This chain connects TRBV7-8 to TRBJ2-2; D unresolved. This CDR3 region has 16 residues. Germline lookup yields CDR1 SGHVS and CDR2 FQNEAQ. Trimming removed 5 bases from V and 5 bases from J, with 18 bases in between. In nucleotides, the CDR3 is TGTGCCAGCAGCCCCTTGGTCGGATTAGTAACCGGGGAGCTGTTTTTT. This encodes CASSPLVGLVTGELFF.

The table lists this clonotype with a few counts. This rearrangement joins TRBV10-2 to TRBJ2-1; TRBD2 agrees at 7 bases. V dropped 8 bases and J dropped 8; count of bases not matched to a gene: 6. Per germline, CDR1 WSHSY and CDR2 SAAADI. This CDR3 is built from 12 residues. The CDR3 nucleotides are TGCGCCAGCTCTACTAGCGTCGATGAGCAGTTCTTC. As protein: CASSTSVDEQFF.

The chain joins TRBV29-1 to TRBJ1-2; perhaps TRBD1 as D (6 bases). From germline, CDR1 is SQVTM and CDR2 ANQGSEA. The CDR3 is 13 amino acids. The ends were cut back, 4 bases at V and 4 bases at J, with 13 bases in the middle. CDR3 bases: TGCAGCGTTGGTGTGGGGGCGTCCTATGGCTACACCTTC. It is translated as CSVGVGASYGYTF.

This clonotype was picked up a small number of times. This chain uses TRBV7-2 with TRBJ2-2; D call uncertain. The CDR3 length is 13 residues. Germline V CDR1 and CDR2: SGHTA, FQGNSA. Trimming left V 4 bases short and J 5 bases short, with 8 bases between. The chain's CDR3 is CASSYMGTGELFF. The DNA for the CDR3 is TGTGCCAGCAGCTATATGGGGACCGGGGAGCTGTTTTTT.

The chain has TRBV6-1 and TRBJ2-6, with D uncertain. This CDR3 spans 15 amino acids. The V and J ends lost 5 bases and 4 bases respectively, with 12 bases between them. Germline CDR1 and CDR2: MNHNS and SASEGT. This chain's CDR3 is CASSRSLIGANVLTF. The CDR3 DNA is TGTGCCAGCAGTCGTAGCTTGATCGGGGCCAACGTCCTGACTTTC.

The V and J genes are TRBV10-3 and TRBJ2-7; no clear D gene. The CDR3 contains 14 residues. Per germline, CDR1 ENHRY and CDR2 SYGVKD. V lost 2 bases and J 2 bases, leaving 10 bases between the germline ends. CDR3 protein: CAISEGQATYEQYF. CDR3 DNA: TGTGCCATCAGTGAGGGTCAGGCAACCTACGAGCAGTACTTC.

The CDR3 loop is CASSWETGGTEAFF. CDR3 sequence (DNA): TGTGCCAGCAGTTGGGAGACAGGGGGCACTGAAGCTTTCTTT. The V gene is TRBV12-3 or TRBV12-4, the J gene TRBJ1-1; the match to TRBD1 covers 9 bases. With 4 bases clipped from V and 4 bases from J, the junction kept 4 bases outside the gene matches. The CDR3 contains 14 residues.

This clonotype was seen more than once but under ten times. The chain carries TRBV20-1 and TRBJ2-1; D is unresolved. The CDR3 runs to 15 residues. Germline assignment: CDR1 DFQATT and CDR2 SNEGSKA (reference sequence). Trimming pared 6 bases from V and 3 bases from J, leaving 18 bases between. This chain's CDR3 is CSASKGASNYNEQFF. The CDR3 DNA reads as TGCAGTGCGTCGAAAGGCGCCTCCAACTACAATGAGCAGTTCTTC.

In its sample, this clonotype was seen a few times. This chain uses TRBV2 with TRBJ2-7; D is possibly TRBD1 (6 bases). CDR1 is SNHLY, CDR2 FYNNEI, per germline. Trimming took 6 bases from V and 6 from J, leaving 21 bases between them. The CDR3 is made up of 15 amino acids. DNA for the CDR3: TGTGCCAGCAGCACCAGAGGCTACAGGGTCAGCGAGCAGTACTTC. Amino acid sequence: CASSTRGYRVSEQYF.

This clonotype has more than one count but fewer than ten. V usage is TRBV6-2 or TRBV6-3 and J usage is TRBJ2-7; D may be TRBD2 (5 bases). Germline CDR1 is MNHEY and CDR2 is SVGEGT. Between the trimmed V and J ends, which lost 6 bases and 2 bases, there was a span of 11 bases. The CDR3 totals 13 residues. CDR3 nucleotide sequence: TGTGCCAGCAGACTAGTAACCACCTACGAGCAGTACTTC. It is translated as CASRLVTTYEQYF.

There are a few counts of this clonotype. This chain joins TRBV29-1 and TRBJ2-7; D is perhaps TRBD2 (5 bases). Per the germline V gene, CDR1 is SQVTM and CDR2 is ANQGSEA. This CDR3 comprises 13 residues. The V gene lost 7 bases and the J gene lost 3 bases, with 16 bases spanning the gap. CDR3 sequence reads: CSARKRNGYEQYF. The CDR3 coding sequence is TGCAGCGCGAGAAAGCGGAACGGCTACGAGCAGTACTTC.

The rearrangement links TRBV5-1 to TRBJ1-6, with a possible D match to TRBD1 (5 bases). The CDR3 totals 15 residues. Germline-derived CDR1 and CDR2 are SGHRS and YFSETQ. Trimming pared 0 bases from V and 9 bases from J, leaving 13 bases between. The CDR3 bases are TGCGCCAGCAGCTTGGGGCAGGGTATTAGTTCACCCCTCCACTTT. Translating it yields CASSLGQGISSPLHF.

This clonotype was observed a few times. The J gene is TRBJ1-2, the V gene TRBV20-1; TRBD1 matches at 9 bases. Germline assignment: CDR1 DFQATT and CDR2 SNEGSKA (reference sequence). V lost 4 bases, J lost 2 bases, and 5 bases stayed unmatched. The CDR3 sequence is 14 residues long. As DNA, the CDR3 is TGCAGTGCTAAAGGGACAGGGAACAACTATGGCTACACCTTC. This sequence encodes CSAKGTGNNYGYTF.

The chain employs TRBV6-2 or TRBV6-3 and TRBJ2-2; 14 bases are shared with TRBD2. Germline CDR1 reads MNHEY; CDR2 reads SVGEGT. Trimming cost V 7 bases and J 1 base; bases outside gene matches: 5. The CDR3 length is 17 residues. CDR3 DNA: TGTGCCAGCACCGGGACTAGCGGGAGCAGGAACACCGGGGAGCTGTTTTTT. Translation gives CASTGTSGSRNTGELFF.

V is TRBV18 and J is TRBJ2-7; TRBD2 matches at 10 bases. The length of the CDR3 is 20 residues. Germline V gives CDR1 KGHSH, CDR2 LQKENI. J was trimmed by 2 bases and V by 0 bases; bases with no gene match: 16. CDR3 sequence reads: CASSPPAGTSASTPPYEQYF. DNA of the CDR3: TGTGCCAGCTCACCACCGGCCGGGACTAGCGCTTCAACACCTCCCTACGAGCAGTACTTC.